Detailed here is one TCR beta chain. What it recognizes is unknown. Produced via immunoSEQ multiplex PCR; TCRdb's table is partial and in-frame only. The sample contains around 44,000 clones, 70% to 90% of which appear only once. Every patient experienced relapse after autologous stem cell transplantation, and brentuximab vedotin exposure varied. This entry comes from a study of PD-1 blockade in classical Hodgkin lymphoma. About the research overall: The study gave patients nivolumab 3 mg/kg intravenously every 2 weeks. Regarding the study as a whole: There was a significant rise in CD4+ TCR diversity by C4D1, with no such rise for CD8+. Diversity similar to that of newly diagnosed patients was seen at baseline in complete responders. Reports described newly diagnosed patients as having lower baseline TCR diversity than healthy donors.

There are 13 residues in the CDR3. V gave up 7 bases and J gave up 6 bases; unmatched junction bases: 5. Germline assignment: CDR1 SEHNR and CDR2 FQNEAQ (reference sequence). The receptor's source is a human donor with classical Hodgkin lymphoma. The material sequenced was peripheral blood mononuclear cells (PBMCs), taken before the second cycle of nivolumab. The rearrangement links TRBV7-9 to TRBJ2-5; TRBD2 aligns across 10 bases. CDR3 in amino acids: CASIPSGSQTQYF. CDR3 nucleotide sequence: TGTGCCAGCATCCCTAGCGGGAGTCAGACCCAGTACTTC.